A selection of T cell receptor beta chains follows, all from one sample in a study of blood T cell repertoires in COVID-19. Some clones are missing from TCRdb's copy, which holds only in-frame ones; the method was immunoSEQ multiplex PCR. The sample has 70,000 or so clones; more than 90% are singletons. The sample consisted of peripheral blood. Receptors originate from a man aged 50-59 years with acute or convalescent COVID-19. Both conserved end residues are part of each CDR3. The D gene is left open where the match is weak. Clone size is shown for a subset of rows, as once, few, many or a class of expanded clone.

d_gene: -; j_gene: TRBJ2-3; abundance: -; len: 14; v_gene: TRBV4-1; CDR3aa: CASSQAVVTDTQYF; CDR3nt: TGCGCCAGCAGCCAAGCTGTAGTAACAGATACGCAGTATTTT
d_gene: TRBD1; j_gene: TRBJ2-1; abundance: once; len: 18; v_gene: TRBV11-3; CDR3aa: CASSMGQGARTDYNEQFF; CDR3nt: TGTGCCAGCAGCATGGGACAGGGGGCCCGCACGGATTACAATGAGCAGTTCTTC
d_gene: -; j_gene: TRBJ2-3; abundance: -; len: 15; v_gene: TRBV9; CDR3aa: CASNPQGTLTDTQYF; CDR3nt: TGTGCCAGCAACCCACAGGGTACCCTTACGGATACGCAGTATTTT
d_gene: -; j_gene: TRBJ1-4; abundance: -; len: 15; v_gene: TRBV5-1; CDR3aa: CASSPGTPGSEKLFF; CDR3nt: TGCGCCAGCAGCCCGGGGACACCTGGTAGTGAAAAACTGTTTTTT
d_gene: TRBD2; j_gene: TRBJ2-3; abundance: -; len: 16; v_gene: TRBV3-1/TRBV3-2; CDR3aa: CASSQESGGDTDTQYF; CDR3nt: TGTGCCAGCAGCCAAGAAAGCGGGGGGGACACAGATACGCAGTATTTT
d_gene: -; j_gene: TRBJ2-2; abundance: -; len: 17; v_gene: TRBV18; CDR3aa: CASSPRTLASNTGELFF; CDR3nt: TGTGCCAGCTCACCAAGAACGCTGGCCTCGAACACCGGGGAGCTGTTTTTT
d_gene: TRBD1; j_gene: TRBJ2-7; abundance: -; len: 16; v_gene: TRBV3-1/TRBV3-2; CDR3aa: CASSQAGAGGGYEQYF; CDR3nt: TGTGCCAGCAGCCAAGCAGGGGCAGGGGGCGGATACGAGCAGTACTTC
d_gene: TRBD1; j_gene: TRBJ1-4; abundance: -; len: 14; v_gene: TRBV25-1; CDR3aa: CASSPGQGREKLFF; CDR3nt: TGTGCCAGCAGTCCGGGACAGGGCAGGGAAAAACTGTTTTTT
d_gene: -; j_gene: TRBJ2-5; abundance: -; len: 13; v_gene: TRBV5-1; CDR3aa: CASRLVPDETQYF; CDR3nt: TGCGCCAGCAGACTAGTACCGGATGAGACCCAGTACTTC
d_gene: -; j_gene: TRBJ2-2; abundance: -; len: 15; v_gene: TRBV7-9; CDR3aa: CASRSKGTNTGELFF; CDR3nt: TGTGCCAGCAGGTCGAAGGGGACGAACACCGGGGAGCTGTTTTTT
d_gene: TRBD1; j_gene: TRBJ1-5; abundance: -; len: 15; v_gene: TRBV28; CDR3aa: CASSFRDRYNQPQHF; CDR3nt: TGTGCCAGCAGTTTCCGGGACAGATACAATCAGCCCCAGCATTTT
d_gene: -; j_gene: TRBJ1-3; abundance: -; len: 13; v_gene: TRBV7-6; CDR3aa: CASSLTDSHTIYF; CDR3nt: TGTGCCAGCAGCTTAACGGACAGTCACACCATATATTTT
d_gene: TRBD2; j_gene: TRBJ2-2; abundance: -; len: 15; v_gene: TRBV19; CDR3aa: CASRAPGGRTGELFF; CDR3nt: TGTGCCAGTAGGGCTCCGGGGGGGCGTACCGGGGAGCTGTTTTTT
d_gene: TRBD1; j_gene: TRBJ2-5; abundance: -; len: 14; v_gene: TRBV27; CDR3aa: CASSSPGGEETQYF; CDR3nt: TGTGCCAGCAGTTCCCCAGGGGGCGAGGAGACCCAGTACTTC
d_gene: -; j_gene: TRBJ1-3; abundance: once; len: 14; v_gene: TRBV18; CDR3aa: CASSLQNSGNTIYF; CDR3nt: TGTGCCAGCTCACTACAAAACTCTGGAAACACCATATATTTT
d_gene: -; j_gene: TRBJ2-7; abundance: medium-sized; len: 13; v_gene: TRBV29-1; CDR3aa: CSVVGGTAYEQYF; CDR3nt: TGCAGCGTTGTGGGCGGGACAGCCTACGAGCAGTACTTC
d_gene: -; j_gene: TRBJ2-7; abundance: -; len: 13; v_gene: TRBV7-9; CDR3aa: CASSINIAHEQYF; CDR3nt: TGTGCCAGCAGCATCAATATAGCCCACGAGCAGTACTTC
d_gene: -; j_gene: TRBJ2-2; abundance: -; len: 18; v_gene: TRBV21-1; CDR3aa: CATKRLAGGPRGTGELFF; CDR3nt: TGTGCCACCAAAAGACTAGCGGGAGGGCCTCGAGGCACCGGGGAGCTGTTTTTT
d_gene: TRBD2; j_gene: TRBJ2-3; abundance: -; len: 14; v_gene: TRBV2; CDR3aa: CASRQRGGTDTQYF; CDR3nt: TGTGCCAGCAGACAGCGGGGGGGCACAGATACGCAGTATTTT
d_gene: -; j_gene: TRBJ1-1; abundance: -; len: 15; v_gene: TRBV5-1; CDR3aa: CASSLEALMNTEAFF; CDR3nt: TGCGCCAGCAGCTTGGAAGCCCTCATGAACACTGAAGCTTTCTTT
d_gene: -; j_gene: TRBJ1-4; abundance: -; len: 15; v_gene: TRBV19; CDR3aa: CASNAGGATNEKLFF; CDR3nt: TGTGCCAGTAATGCAGGTGGCGCAACTAATGAAAAACTGTTTTTT
d_gene: -; j_gene: TRBJ2-1; abundance: -; len: 18; v_gene: TRBV7-9; CDR3aa: CASSLKGGGLSPYNEQFF; CDR3nt: TGTGCCAGCAGCTTAAAAGGGGGGGGACTGAGCCCTTACAATGAGCAGTTCTTC
d_gene: -; j_gene: TRBJ1-1; abundance: -; len: 14; v_gene: TRBV6-5; CDR3aa: CASSYPGTGSEAFF; CDR3nt: TGTGCCAGCAGTTACCCGGGAACAGGGTCTGAAGCTTTCTTT
d_gene: -; j_gene: TRBJ2-7; abundance: -; len: 12; v_gene: TRBV11-2; CDR3aa: CASSPNSYEQYF; CDR3nt: TGTGCCAGCAGTCCAAACTCCTACGAGCAGTACTTC
d_gene: -; j_gene: TRBJ1-1; abundance: -; len: 13; v_gene: TRBV7-3; CDR3aa: CASSYGVNTEAFF; CDR3nt: TGTGCCAGCAGCTACGGAGTGAACACTGAAGCTTTCTTT
d_gene: -; j_gene: TRBJ1-4; abundance: -; len: 14; v_gene: TRBV5-4; CDR3aa: CASSQGTQAEKLFF; CDR3nt: TGTGCCAGCAGCCAGGGGACCCAGGCTGAAAAACTGTTTTTT
d_gene: -; j_gene: TRBJ2-3; abundance: -; len: 15; v_gene: TRBV2; CDR3aa: CASSLQGSPTDTQYF; CDR3nt: TGTGCCAGCAGTCTGCAGGGATCACCCACAGATACGCAGTATTTT
d_gene: -; j_gene: TRBJ1-2; abundance: -; len: 13; v_gene: TRBV5-5; CDR3aa: CASSFFRGSGYTF; CDR3nt: TGTGCCAGCAGCTTTTTCAGGGGAAGCGGCTACACCTTC
d_gene: -; j_gene: TRBJ2-1; abundance: -; len: 17; v_gene: TRBV24-1; CDR3aa: CATSARSTGMSYNEQFF; CDR3nt: TGTGCCACCAGTGCTCGGTCTACAGGGATGTCCTACAATGAGCAGTTCTTC
d_gene: TRBD2; j_gene: TRBJ2-7; abundance: -; len: 15; v_gene: TRBV28; CDR3aa: CASTDGTSGGYEQYF; CDR3nt: TGTGCCAGCACCGATGGGACTAGCGGGGGGTACGAGCAGTACTTC
d_gene: TRBD2; j_gene: TRBJ2-2; abundance: -; len: 15; v_gene: TRBV29-1; CDR3aa: CSVQPSGGPTGELFF; CDR3nt: TGCAGCGTTCAGCCCAGCGGGGGCCCCACCGGGGAGCTGTTTTTT
d_gene: -; j_gene: TRBJ2-3; abundance: -; len: 14; v_gene: TRBV7-2; CDR3aa: CASSLVLLTDTQYF; CDR3nt: TGTGCCAGCAGCTTAGTCCTATTAACAGATACGCAGTATTTT
d_gene: -; j_gene: TRBJ2-5; abundance: -; len: 13; v_gene: TRBV19; CDR3aa: CASSMVQGETQYF; CDR3nt: TGTGCCAGTAGTATGGTCCAGGGAGAGACCCAGTACTTC
d_gene: -; j_gene: TRBJ2-5; abundance: -; len: 13; v_gene: TRBV24-1; CDR3aa: CATKEDGQETQYF; CDR3nt: TGTGCCACCAAGGAGGATGGGCAAGAGACCCAGTACTTC
d_gene: TRBD2; j_gene: TRBJ2-5; abundance: -; len: 16; v_gene: TRBV19; CDR3aa: CASSMGLAAGQETQYF; CDR3nt: TGTGCCAGTAGTATGGGACTAGCGGCAGGTCAAGAGACCCAGTACTTC
d_gene: TRBD1; j_gene: TRBJ1-6; abundance: -; len: 15; v_gene: TRBV25-1; CDR3aa: CASSARTGNNSPLHF; CDR3nt: TGTGCCAGCAGCGCAAGGACAGGGAACAATTCACCCCTCCACTTT
d_gene: TRBD2; j_gene: TRBJ2-4; abundance: -; len: 16; v_gene: TRBV5-1; CDR3aa: CASSLDGGGAKNIQYF; CDR3nt: TGCGCCAGCAGCCTGGACGGCGGGGGAGCCAAAAACATTCAGTACTTC
d_gene: TRBD1; j_gene: TRBJ1-6; abundance: -; len: 17; v_gene: TRBV11-2; CDR3aa: CASSRSGQGAYNSPLHF; CDR3nt: TGTGCCAGCAGCCGATCGGGACAGGGGGCTTATAATTCACCCCTCCACTTT
d_gene: TRBD1; j_gene: TRBJ1-1; abundance: once; len: 12; v_gene: TRBV19; CDR3aa: CASRDRNTEAFF; CDR3nt: TGTGCCAGTCGGGACAGAAACACTGAAGCTTTCTTT
d_gene: TRBD1; j_gene: TRBJ2-5; abundance: -; len: 13; v_gene: TRBV27; CDR3aa: CASSLTGGGTQYF; CDR3nt: TGTGCCAGCAGTTTGACAGGGGGGGGGACCCAGTACTTC
d_gene: -; j_gene: TRBJ2-1; abundance: -; len: 15; v_gene: TRBV7-8; CDR3aa: CASSNYRLLNNEQFF; CDR3nt: TGTGCCAGCAGCAATTACAGATTACTGAACAATGAGCAGTTCTTC
d_gene: -; j_gene: TRBJ1-4; abundance: once; len: 13; v_gene: TRBV5-1; CDR3aa: CASSSGGDEKLFF; CDR3nt: TGCGCCAGCAGCTCCGGGGGGGATGAAAAACTGTTTTTT
d_gene: TRBD1; j_gene: TRBJ2-1; abundance: -; len: 14; v_gene: TRBV5-5; CDR3aa: CASSGQGSYNEQFF; CDR3nt: TGTGCCAGCAGCGGACAGGGTTCCTACAATGAGCAGTTCTTC
d_gene: -; j_gene: TRBJ2-1; abundance: -; len: 15; v_gene: TRBV19; CDR3aa: CASSIVAQTGNEQFF; CDR3nt: TGTGCCAGTAGTATCGTAGCGCAAACGGGAAATGAGCAGTTCTTC
d_gene: TRBD2; j_gene: TRBJ2-1; abundance: -; len: 14; v_gene: TRBV27; CDR3aa: CASSHGTSGNEQFF; CDR3nt: TGTGCCAGCAGCCACGGGACTAGCGGTAATGAGCAGTTCTTC
d_gene: TRBD1; j_gene: TRBJ1-1; abundance: once; len: 14; v_gene: TRBV28; CDR3aa: CASSLSRGQTEAFF; CDR3nt: TGTGCCAGCAGTTTATCCAGGGGGCAAACTGAAGCTTTCTTT
d_gene: TRBD2; j_gene: TRBJ2-4; abundance: -; len: 15; v_gene: TRBV25-1; CDR3aa: CASSEGGGAQNIQYF; CDR3nt: TGTGCCAGCAGTGAAGGGGGGGGAGCCCAAAACATTCAGTACTTC
d_gene: -; j_gene: TRBJ2-7; abundance: -; len: 14; v_gene: TRBV28; CDR3aa: CASSISQGSYEQYF; CDR3nt: TGTGCCAGCAGTATTTCACAGGGCTCCTACGAGCAGTACTTC
d_gene: TRBD1; j_gene: TRBJ1-6; abundance: once; len: 15; v_gene: TRBV5-4; CDR3aa: CASSSGDRAYSPLHF; CDR3nt: TGTGCCAGCAGCTCAGGGGACAGGGCCTATTCACCCCTCCACTTT
d_gene: TRBD2; j_gene: TRBJ2-1; abundance: -; len: 13; v_gene: TRBV5-1; CDR3aa: CASTAGGLDEQFF; CDR3nt: TGCGCCAGCACTGCGGGGGGGCTCGATGAGCAGTTCTTC
d_gene: -; j_gene: TRBJ2-1; abundance: once; len: 16; v_gene: TRBV2; CDR3aa: CASSDGARAINNEQFF; CDR3nt: TGTGCCAGCAGTGATGGGGCCAGGGCAATCAACAATGAGCAGTTCTTC